The present entry profiles one T cell receptor (beta chain) with its context. This record comes from a study of blood T cell repertoires in COVID-19. Study-level background: Samples came from the United States, Italy and Spain, spanning acute and convalescent COVID-19. Sources were T cells, B-cell-depleted T cells, or PBMCs; the material itself was cDNA or gDNA.

This CDR3 spans 13 amino acids. V lost 7 bases, J lost 5 bases, and 14 bases lay in between. The V gene's germline CDR1 is MNHEY and CDR2 SVGAGI. Per the authors' pipeline: Researchers report that nucleated cell counts were estimated from reference gene primer amplification. The protocol was immunoSEQ multiplex PCR, while the TCRdb copy is restricted to in-frame clones and leaves out a portion. D and trimming were read from the DNA, whereas the V and J calls and clone size are those reported in that table. The sample has about 230,000 clones, over 70% seen once; the top ten hold roughly 30%. This chain joins TRBV6-5 and TRBJ1-2, with D unclear. The TCR originated in a man aged 35 to 55 with acute or convalescent COVID-19. Material for sequencing was peripheral blood. As DNA, the CDR3 is TGTGCCAGCACCGACTCGGGGAGGTATGGCTACACCTTC. This encodes CASTDSGRYGYTF.